This TCR beta chain derives from a study of T-cell memory formation after mild COVID-19. General observations from the study: Contracting clones, day 15 to 85, had balanced CD4/CD8, and later expanders favored CD4+.

The CDR3 totals 17 residues. Losses at the gene ends were 0 bases for V and 2 bases for J; bases not matched to a gene: 2. The germline gives CDR1 SGHRS, CDR2 YFSETQ. One entry per CDR3 protein, called by TCRdb with MiXCR from the 5' RACE reads. The repertoire holds a few hundred thousand distinct CDR3 sequences, with 8% to 10% as singletons. Turning to this clonotype: The antigen is undetermined.

The TCR sequence derives from a young man who had mild COVID-19 (a few samples of this study predate the infection). Cell type and time point are not known. This chain joins TRBV5-1 and TRBJ2-6, with 10 positions matching TRBD1. Specimen: PBMCs or a T cell subset sorted from them (not recorded which). The CDR3 spells CASSLVGTGAGANVLTF. The CDR3 bases are TGCGCCAGCAGCTTGGTAGGGACAGGGGCTGGGGCCAACGTCCTGACTTTC.